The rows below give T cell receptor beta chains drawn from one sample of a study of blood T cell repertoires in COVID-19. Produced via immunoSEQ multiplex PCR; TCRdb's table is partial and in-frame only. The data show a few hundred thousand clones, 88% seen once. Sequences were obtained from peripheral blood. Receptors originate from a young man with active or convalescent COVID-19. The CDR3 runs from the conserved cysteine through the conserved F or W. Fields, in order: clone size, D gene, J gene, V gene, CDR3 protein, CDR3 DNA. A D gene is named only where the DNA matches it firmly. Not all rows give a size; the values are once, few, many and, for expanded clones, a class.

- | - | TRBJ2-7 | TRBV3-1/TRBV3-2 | CASSQRKGRVHEQYF | TGTGCCAGCAGCCAAAGAAAAGGCAGGGTACACGAGCAGTACTTC
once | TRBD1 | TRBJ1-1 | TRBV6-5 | CASSPGQRVNTEAFF | TGTGCCAGCAGTCCGGGACAGCGGGTGAACACTGAAGCTTTCTTT
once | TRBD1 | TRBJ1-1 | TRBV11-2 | CASTTTAGGMAEAFF | TGTGCCAGCACGACAACGGCAGGGGGTATGGCTGAAGCTTTCTTT
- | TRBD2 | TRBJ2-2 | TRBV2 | CASRRGDANTGELFF | TGTGCCAGCAGGCGGGGGGACGCGAACACCGGGGAGCTGTTTTTT
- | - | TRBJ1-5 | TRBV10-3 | CAISERGTDNQPQHF | TGTGCCATCAGTGAAAGGGGAACGGACAATCAGCCCCAGCATTTT
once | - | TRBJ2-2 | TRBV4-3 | CASSQGGYTGELFF | TGCGCCAGCAGCCAGGGGGGTTACACCGGGGAGCTGTTTTTT
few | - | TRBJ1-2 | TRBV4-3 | CASSPNIRGLYGYTF | TGCGCCAGCAGCCCTAACATTAGAGGGCTCTATGGCTACACCTTC
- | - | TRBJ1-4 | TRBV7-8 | CASSLAGGGGLVNEKLFF | TGTGCCAGCAGCTTAGCGGGGGGGGGAGGATTAGTTAATGAAAAACTGTTTTTT
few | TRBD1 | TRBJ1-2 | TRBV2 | CASSEAQGAEGYTF | TGTGCCAGCAGTGAAGCTCAGGGGGCGGAGGGCTACACCTTC
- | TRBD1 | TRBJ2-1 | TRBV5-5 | CASSTSRTGQEMGQFF | TGTGCCAGCAGCACGTCAAGGACAGGGCAGGAAATGGGGCAGTTCTTC
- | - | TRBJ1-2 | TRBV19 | CASRHREPHGYTF | TGTGCCAGTAGGCACAGGGAGCCCCATGGCTACACCTTC
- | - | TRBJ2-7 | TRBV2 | CASSSTGYEQYF | TGTGCCAGCAGCTCAACAGGGTACGAGCAGTACTTC
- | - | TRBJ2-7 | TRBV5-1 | CASSSLQGSYEQYF | TGCGCCAGCAGCTCCTTACAGGGCTCCTACGAGCAGTACTTC
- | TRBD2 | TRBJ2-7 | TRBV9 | CASSVGGLALYEQYF | TGTGCCAGCAGCGTAGGGGGACTAGCGTTGTACGAGCAGTACTTC
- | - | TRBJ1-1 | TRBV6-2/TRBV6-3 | CASSYSAGMNTEAFF | TGTGCCAGCAGTTACTCGGCAGGGATGAACACTGAAGCTTTCTTT
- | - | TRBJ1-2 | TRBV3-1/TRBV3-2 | CASSLAPGSYGYTF | TGTGCCAGCAGCCTCGCCCCGGGTAGTTATGGCTACACCTTC
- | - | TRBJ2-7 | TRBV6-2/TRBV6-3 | CASSYGGLYEQYF | TGTGCCAGCAGTTACGGGGGACTGTACGAGCAGTACTTC
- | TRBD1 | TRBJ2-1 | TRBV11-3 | CASSLEGQYNEQFF | TGTGCCAGCAGCTTAGAGGGACAGTACAATGAGCAGTTCTTC